Below, one T cell receptor (beta chain) is given with its context. The antigen is undetermined. These data are taken from a study of shared clonotypes between healthy human individuals. The donors were adults (healthy and HIV-negative) with no recent acute infections or vaccinations. The assay was immunoSEQ multiplex PCR, and TCRdb's table has in-frame clones only and misses some. The sample holds roughly 410,000 clones, just over 95% seen once. CDR1 and CDR2 from the germline V gene are DFQATT and SNEGSKA (reference sequence). This CDR3 has 11 residues. V was shortened by 5 bases and J by 4 bases, with 7 bases between the two germline ends. Study results and limitations: Several donors showed sharing of approximately 5% of naive CD4 clonotypes.

This TCR was sampled from a man younger than 40 in good health. Sequenced material: memory CD8+ T cells sorted from blood. Specified subset: CD45RO+ cells pooled with CCR7-negative TemRA cells. The chain recombines TRBV20-1 with TRBJ2-3, with D unclear. The CDR3 here is CSASAPDTQYF. CDR3 coding DNA: TGCAGTGCTTCCGCCCCAGATACGCAGTATTTT.